Reported below is one TCR beta chain. Its target is unknown. The data belong to a study of CD8+CD57+ T cells in acquired aplastic anemia. Study-wide findings and caveats: Around 30 sequences, all CD8+ CDR3, were shared between patients and controls. CD8+ Simpson's diversity in patients was not significantly different from that in controls.

All sequencing subjects had displayed CD8+CD57+ cell expansion on flow cytometry. No therapy had been given to the patients at the time of blood sampling. V was clipped by 5 bases and J by 0 bases, with 5 bases between them. The CDR3 has 13 amino acids. CDR1 MRHNA and CDR2 SNTAGT come from the germline V gene. The use of genomic DNA as template underpinned the TCR beta VDJ and CDR3 profiling. MiXCR was run by TCRdb on the reads, yielding one entry per CDR3 protein. The sample records more than 150,000 distinct CDR3 sequences, around 48% being singletons. This TCR came from a human donor with aplastic anemia. The sample taken for sequencing was sorted CD4+, CD8+, or CD8+CD57+ T cells (not recorded which) from PBMCs. This chain connects TRBV6-4 to TRBJ2-1; D possibly corresponds to TRBD2 (5 bases). CDR3 coding DNA: TGTGCCAGCAGTAGCGGCTCCTACAATGAGCAGTTCTTC. It encodes CASSSGSYNEQFF.